This TCR beta chain emerged from a study of shared clonotypes between healthy human individuals. In the naive CD8 group, cells lacked CD45RO and were positively selected for CCR7, so terminally differentiated effector memory CD45RA+ cells were left out. Repertoires were generated with immunoSEQ multiplex PCR, while TCRdb's copy carries only in-frame clones and drops some. The sample records 750,000 to 1,000,000 clones, 80% to 95% being singletons. CDR3 length: 15 residues. The V end was cut by 2 bases, the J end by 2 bases, with 11 bases between. The germline V gene encodes CDR1 MGHDK and CDR2 SYGVNS.

Sequences were obtained from naive CD8+ T cells sorted from blood. The chain combines TRBV25-1 with TRBJ2-3, with D perhaps matching TRBD1 (6 bases). The TCR sequence derives from a young man in good health. The DNA of the CDR3 is TGTGCCAGCAGTGAAGGGGCAGGGGACACAGATACGCAGTATTTT. Its translation is CASSEGAGDTDTQYF.